This TCR beta chain was sequenced for a study of shared clonotypes between healthy human individuals (TCRdb year 2020). Regarding the research as a whole: A few men and two women, aged 18 to 49 years, made up the cohort. Leukapheresis yielded between about 0.9 and 8.9 billion PBMCs per donor. For each donor, CD4 naive and CD4 memory were each run on three plates, CD8 naive on two plates, and CD8 memory on one plate. Blood TCR repertoires of five healthy adults were deeply sequenced to estimate repertoire size and the extent of clonotype sharing between individuals. To increase sequencing depth and limit assay-specific biases, different laboratories used diverse techniques to prepare libraries and sequence TCR repertoires. Broader findings and caveats from the paper: Rarefaction of sorted-subset datasets indicated incomplete sequencing despite the large sequencing depth. Estimated clonotype richness was generally larger for naive than for memory subsets. Pairwise subsampling indicated that sequencing depth was expected to affect the degree of clonotype sharing among donors. Because the study included only a small number of donors, the genetic and exposure-history diversity represented was limited. Sampling was restricted to blood, and TCR repertoires in tissues likely differ from the TCR repertoires found in blood. Roughly 5% of naive CD4, roughly 3.5% of naive CD8, around 2.3% of memory CD4, and about 0.4% of memory CD8 clonotypes were shared across four donors. Compared with non-shared clonotypes, clonotypes shared by all four sorted-subset donors had higher generation probabilities.

The CDR3 covers 15 residues, taking in both the cysteine and the phenylalanine. Of all the DNA, just the CDR3 is kept, 45 bases in frame from base 1. V is trimmed back by 0 bases and J by 2 bases, and the junction contains 3 bases that no gene match accounts for. CDR1 and CDR2, looked up from the germline V gene, are ENHRY and SYGVKD. Using the deep immunoSEQ assay, TCR CDR3 regions were amplified from genomic DNA by multiplex PCR. For each cell subset, the extracted genomic DNA was distributed evenly across all wells of several immunoSEQ 96-well plates, and each plate served as one replicate. For sorted subsets, each replicate PCR was loaded with roughly 200 ng genomic DNA, equivalent to 30,000 or so T cell genomes. Purified libraries were quantified with a Qubit 3.0 fluorometer, sized on a Bioanalyzer 2100, and re-quantified with the KAPA Library Quantification kit. Every immunoSEQ 96-well plate was sequenced on a separate single-read 150-cycle Illumina NextSeq 550 flow cell. On the study's bioinformatics: Because the immunoSEQ output held only junctional sequences and lacked quality scores, the filtering could not match the filtering applied to full-length reads. To assign V/J genes and CDR3, sequences were annotated against IMGT germline references using PyIR, a Python wrapper for IgBLAST v1.9. Reads with weak V/J assignments (E-value above 1e-6), missing CDR3, stop codons, out-of-frame junctions, or ambiguous translated residues were removed. V3J clonotypes were defined by identical inferred V gene, J gene, and CDR3 amino acid sequence. Percentage overlap between repertoires was calculated by dividing the number of shared unique clonotypes by the size of the smaller repertoire. Repertoire richness was assessed with RTK rarefaction, the Chao1 estimator, and Recon v2.1 estimates of unobserved clonotypes. Generation probabilities were computed with OLGA for all TCRbeta clonotypes obtained by the gDNA method from several donors. TCRdb's version of the immuneACCESS table is confined to in-frame rearrangements and falls short of the full clone set. An unresolved V gene accounts for under half of the shortfall where checked; the remainder is of unknown origin. V and J calls and clone size are as listed in that table; D and trimming were resolved from the DNA. The sample has about a million clones on record, approximately 76% of them singletons. The ten largest clones take up about 1.5% of the sample.

Of note for this clone: Its antigen specificity is not known. No base-level quality is on record; no much larger clone is a single base apart.

The donors were healthy, HIV-negative adults with no recently reported acute infections or vaccinations. Every donor was a Caucasian adult living in Nashville, Tennessee, USA. Magnetic negative selection was used to enrich CD4+ T cells, after which naive cells were positively selected on CD45RA and the negative fraction became the memory subset. After blood collection by leukapheresis, PBMCs were isolated using Ficoll-Histopaque density gradient centrifugation and then cryopreserved in the vapor phase of liquid nitrogen. Analytical flow cytometry was used to check the purity and quantity of every magnetically sorted T cell population. Genomic DNA was isolated from each sorted fraction and quantified by UV absorbance on a Nanodrop 2000c.

The TCR originated in a young man in good health. The chain is made from TRBV10-3 and TRBJ2-7, with 8 bases in between that match TRBD2. Sequences were obtained from memory CD4+ T cells sorted from blood. Interpreted using the paper, the cell subset or site label stands for: CD45RA-negative fraction. The nucleotides read TGTGCCATCAGTGAGTCGACGGGAGGGCCCTACGAGCAGTACTTC. This translates into CAISESTGGPYEQYF.